This T cell receptor beta chain was captured in a study of OX40 agonist ivuxolimab in advanced cancers. Study as a whole: The mean age was roughly 60 years, ranging from 23 to 79, with more than 70% of participants male.

The protocol was immunoSEQ multiplex PCR, while the TCRdb copy is restricted to in-frame clones and leaves out a portion. The sample gives tens of thousands of clones, approximately 90% of which show up once; about 11% is in the top ten. The CDR3 runs 14 residues. CDR1 is LNHDA, CDR2 SQIVND, per germline (reference sequence). J gave up 6 bases and V 2 bases, and 4 bases lay outside the gene matches. The sequencing here drew on CD4+ or CD8+ T cells sorted from blood, taken in a trial of the OX40 agonist ivuxolimab. V and J are TRBV19 and TRBJ1-5, with 7 nucleotides matching TRBD1. The sequence came from an adult with an advanced solid tumor such as melanoma, head and neck, liver or kidney cancer. For the CDR3, the DNA is TGTGCCAGTAGTATACCAGGGGGAAGTCAGCCCCAGCATTTT. Translation gives CASSIPGGSQPQHF.